Below are 6 T cell receptor beta chains sequenced from a single sample in a study of T-cell memory formation after mild COVID-19. Each CDR3 protein is one row after TCRdb ran MiXCR on the 5' RACE reads. The table lists 210,000 or so distinct CDR3 sequences, more than 9% of them singletons, with 3% in the top ten. The sample was PBMCs or a T cell subset sorted from them (not recorded which). The source of these receptors is a man younger than 35 who had mild COVID-19 (a few samples of this study predate the infection). Cell type and time point are not known.

On this clonotype: This sequence may be a read error, since a much larger clone differs from it by one base. The DNA for the CDR3 is TGTGCCAGCAGCCTGGGACAGTATAATTCACCCCTCCACTTT. Translated: CASSLGQYNSPLHF. The chain carries TRBV9 and TRBJ1-6, with 7 bases fitting TRBD1. This CDR3 is 14 amino acids long. V dropped 4 bases and J dropped 4; count of bases not matched to a gene: 2. The germline V gene encodes CDR1 SGDLS and CDR2 YYNGEE.

This sequence joins TRBV28 and TRBJ2-7; D perhaps matches TRBD1 (6 bases). Germline values: CDR1 MDHEN, CDR2 SYDVKM. This CDR3 has 16 residues. Trimming removed 3 bases at V and 5 bases at J, with 20 bases between. The CDR3 region is CASSLQPHSRGNEQYV. CDR3 DNA sequence: TGTGCCAGCAGTTTGCAGCCCCACAGCAGGGGCAACGAGCAGTACGTC.

The V call is TRBV2, the J call TRBJ2-1, with D perhaps matching TRBD2 (5 bases). CDR3 length equals 13 residues. Germline V gives CDR1 SNHLY, CDR2 FYNNEI. Trimming removed 3 bases at V and 8 bases at J, with 11 bases between. In DNA, the CDR3 is TGTGCCAGCAGTGATGATAGGGAGTATGAGCAGTTCTTC. It is translated as CASSDDREYEQFF. Supplemented by reference TRBV2 and TRBJ2-1, the full variable domain reads EPEVTQTPSHQVTQMGQEVILRCVPISNHLYFYWYRQILGQKVEFLVSFYNNEISEKSEIFDDQFSVERPDGSNFTLKIRSTKLEDSAMYFCASSDDREYEQFFGPGTRLTVL.

The rearrangement uses TRBV15 and TRBJ2-1; D remains unclear. The CDR3 consists of 16 residues. Trimming stripped 0 bases from V and 1 base from J, with 10 bases between. The V gene's germline CDR1 is LNHNV and CDR2 YYDKDF (reference sequence). CDR3 bases: TGTGCCACCAGCAGAGATCTCGGCCAGTCCTACAATGAGCAGTTCTTC. It is translated as CATSRDLGQSYNEQFF.

This clonotype turned up a few times. V gene TRBV7-2 combines with J gene TRBJ1-1; D not resolved. The CDR3 has 16 residues. In germline, CDR1 is SGHTA, CDR2 FQGNSA. The V and J ends lost 4 bases and 6 bases respectively, with 21 bases between them. Here the CDR3 reads CASSSFYSDGRPEAFF. CDR3 in DNA: TGTGCCAGCAGCTCGTTCTACTCGGACGGGCGACCTGAAGCTTTCTTT. Looking up the rest from reference TRBV7-2 and TRBJ1-1 gives the full variable domain: GAGVSQSPSNKVTEKGKDVELRCDPISGHTALYWYRQSLGQGLEFLIYFQGNSAPDKSGLPSDRFSAERTGGSVSTLTIQRTQQEDSAVYLCASSSFYSDGRPEAFFGQGTRLTVV.

In its sample, this clonotype was seen a few times. The J gene is TRBJ1-4, the V gene TRBV7-9; D gene ambiguous. Germline CDR1 and CDR2: SEHNR and FQNEAQ (reference sequence). CDR3 size: 14 residues. Trimming removed 5 bases from V and 3 bases from J, with 10 bases in between. CDR3 DNA sequence: TGTGCCAGCAGCAAGTCCGTTGCTAATGAAAAACTGTTTTTT. Its translation: CASSKSVANEKLFF.